These 10 T cell receptor beta chains came from one sample sequenced in a study of beta chain features in type 1 diabetes. Study-level points and caveats: Shortening of TCRB CDR3s, moderate but significant, appeared in all four CD4+ subsets of Type 1 diabetes patients.

These receptors' antigens are unknown. cDNA synthesis used the whole RNA isolate, giving expressed TCRB sequences. Method: immunoSEQ multiplex PCR; TCRdb's copy keeps in-frame clones and lacks some. The table lists about 360,000 clones, roughly 12% of them singletons, with roughly 0.0097% in the top ten. Sample: naive CD4+ T cells from blood. The receptors originated from a woman aged 18 to 35 with type 1 diabetes.

The chain uses TRBV20-1 and TRBJ1-5; D unclear. Germline loops: CDR1 DFQATT, CDR2 SNEGSKA (reference sequence). This CDR3 is 11 amino acids long. Trimming cost V 0 bases and J 9 bases, with 6 bases left between them. DNA for the CDR3: TGCAGTGCTAGAGATACGGGGCCCCAGCATTTT. This gives the protein CSARDTGPQHF.

This chain joins TRBV4-3 and TRBJ1-2; D is perhaps TRBD1 (5 bases). Germline V gene data show CDR1 as LGHNA and CDR2 as YSLEER. This CDR3 has 15 amino acids. Trimming took 4 bases from V and 4 from J, leaving 16 bases between them. CDR3 coding DNA: TGCGCCAGCAGCCGATCTTCGGGGGGTACCTATGGCTACACCTTC. It yields the protein CASSRSSGGTYGYTF.

This clone was counted once. V gene TRBV4-3 combines with J gene TRBJ2-3; possibly TRBD2 for D (5 bases). CDR1 is LGHNA and CDR2 is YSLEER in the germline V gene. Trimming took off 4 bases at V and 7 bases at J, with 24 bases between the two ends. This CDR3 is built from 17 residues. CDR3 loop: CASSLRLSGLGRNTQYF. CDR3 in DNA: TGCGCCAGCAGCCTCAGGTTGAGCGGCTTAGGAAGAAATACGCAGTATTTT.

In this sample, this clone turned up a few times. The rearrangement links TRBV2 to TRBJ2-1; TRBD1 might be the D (5 bases). In germline, CDR1 is SNHLY, CDR2 FYNNEI. V shed 8 bases and J shed 0 bases, with 11 bases lying between them. The CDR3 sequence is 14 residues long. The CDR3, as DNA: TGTGCCAGCGGGGCTTCGCCCTCCTACAATGAGCAGTTCTTC. This encodes CASGASPSYNEQFF.

This clone was found a few times. The chain combines TRBV15 with TRBJ2-5, with D possibly TRBD1 on 6 matching bases. CDR3 length: 14 residues. CDR1 is LNHNV and CDR2 is YYDKDF in the germline V gene (reference sequence). V lost 0 bases to trimming and J lost 4 bases, with 9 bases between them. The CDR3 nucleotides read TGTGCCACCAGCAGAGATAAAGGGGGAGAGACCCAGTACTTC. Protein sequence: CATSRDKGGETQYF. Filled out from reference TRBV15 and TRBJ2-5, the complete variable domain reads DAMVIQNPRYQVTQFGKPVTLSCSQTLNHNVMYWYQQKSSQAPKLLFHYYDKDFNNEADTPDNFQSRRPNTSFCFLDIRSPGLGDTAMYLCATSRDKGGETQYFGPGTRLLVL.

In its sample, this clone was seen a few times. The chain employs TRBV4-2 and TRBJ1-3; 7 positions match TRBD1. The CDR3 extends over 15 amino acids. Trimming at V came to 4 bases and at J to 6 bases, leaving 9 bases not matched to a gene. CDR1 is LGHNA and CDR2 is YNFKEQ in the germline V gene. This CDR3 is CASSPLRDSLNTIYF. For the CDR3, the DNA is TGTGCCAGCAGCCCGCTCCGGGACAGCTTAAACACCATATATTTT.

This clone was seen only a few times. This sequence joins TRBV25-1 and TRBJ1-5; D is uncertain. The CDR3 contains 12 residues. V was cut by 7 bases and J by 2 bases, with 6 bases left in between. Germline assignment: CDR1 MGHDK and CDR2 SYGVNS. The CDR3 sequence: CASKRGNQPQHF. CDR3 DNA: TGTGCCAGCAAGCGTGGCAATCAGCCCCAGCATTTT.

This clone was counted between two and nine times. This chain joins TRBV5-1 and TRBJ2-5, with 10 bases matching TRBD1. The CDR3 runs to 14 residues. Germline V lookup: CDR1 SGHRS, CDR2 YFSETQ. The junction had 5 bases not matched to a gene; V was cut back by 4 bases and J by 5 bases. The CDR3 DNA reads TGCGCCAGCAGCCGGGACAGGGGCGAGGAGACCCAGTACTTC. Its translation: CASSRDRGEETQYF.

This chain joins TRBV25-1 and TRBJ1-1; D is ambiguous. The germline gives CDR1 MGHDK, CDR2 SYGVNS. There are 12 residues in the CDR3. The ends were cut back, 7 bases at V and 3 bases at J, with 9 bases in the middle. The DNA of the CDR3 is TGTGCCAGCACGGAAGACTACACTGAAGCTTTCTTT. It codes for CASTEDYTEAFF.

The rearrangement joins TRBV18 to TRBJ2-5; perhaps TRBD2 as D (5 bases). The CDR3 length is 11 residues. Germline-derived CDR1 and CDR2 are KGHSH and LQKENI. V was trimmed by 2 bases and J by 7 bases, leaving 5 bases between them. The CDR3 sequence is CASSPGRTQYF. In DNA form, the CDR3 reads TGTGCCAGCTCACCAGGGAGGACCCAGTACTTC.